Each of the 8 T cell receptor beta chains below was sequenced from the same sample in a study of shared clonotypes between healthy human individuals. Method: immunoSEQ multiplex PCR; TCRdb's copy keeps in-frame clones and lacks some. Seen here are 2 million or so clones, over 85% observed once, and the top ten hold 0.1% to 0.15%. Material for sequencing was naive CD4+ T cells sorted from blood. The subset denotes: CD45RA+ positively selected. All receptors come from a man aged 18 to 35 in good health.

This sequence joins TRBV5-1 and TRBJ2-5, with 14 nucleotides matching TRBD2. V lost 2 bases and J lost 7; bases outside the gene matches: 16. CDR3 length equals 19 residues. The V gene's germline CDR1 is SGHRS and CDR2 YFSETQ. CDR3 in DNA: TGCGCCAGCAGCTTTACCACCCCCGGGACTAGCGGGAGCTTAGGGACCCAGTACTTC. Protein sequence: CASSFTTPGTSGSLGTQYF.

The chain joins TRBV4-1 to TRBJ1-1; TRBD1 is a possible D gene (5 bases). CDR1 and CDR2 (germline): MGHRA, YSYEKL. This CDR3 is 14 amino acids long. V dropped 4 bases and J dropped 3 bases, with 12 bases sitting between them. The CDR3: CASSLTGGDTEAFF. As DNA, the CDR3 is TGCGCCAGCAGCCTGACGGGGGGGGACACTGAAGCTTTCTTT.

This chain connects TRBV6-6 to TRBJ1-6; the D gene is possibly TRBD1 (6 bases). V gave up 5 bases and J gave up 9 bases, with 11 bases separating them. CDR1 and CDR2 from the germline V gene are MNHNY and SVGAGI (reference sequence). This CDR3 is built from 13 residues. In DNA form, the CDR3 reads TGTGCCAGCAGTAAACAGGGTTTTTCACCCCTCCACTTT. This gives the protein CASSKQGFSPLHF.

The genes are TRBV6-5 and TRBJ2-7; TRBD2 agrees at 8 bases. The length of the CDR3 is 15 residues. Germline assignment: CDR1 MNHEY and CDR2 SVGAGI. V trimming: 6 bases; J trimming: 2 bases; junction bases outside the gene matches: 9. The CDR3 sequence is CASSLSGGLTYEQYF. In DNA form, the CDR3 reads TGTGCCAGCAGCTTGAGCGGGGGTCTGACCTACGAGCAGTACTTC.

This rearrangement joins TRBV9 to TRBJ2-3, with 8 bases aligning to TRBD2. Germline V gene sequence: CDR1 SGDLS, CDR2 YYNGEE. The CDR3 is 16 residues long. Germline trimming cut 2 bases from V and 2 bases from J; bases unmatched to any gene: 7. CDR3 in amino acids: CASSVSGGTNTDTQYF. As DNA, the CDR3 is TGTGCCAGCAGCGTGAGCGGGGGAACAAACACAGATACGCAGTATTTT.

The chain joins TRBV28 to TRBJ1-5; D perhaps matches TRBD1 (5 bases). The CDR3 runs to 14 residues. Trimming took 3 bases from V and 5 from J, leaving 11 bases between them. The germline V gene has CDR1 MDHEN and CDR2 SYDVKM. The CDR3: CASSLYRMDQPQHF. The CDR3 DNA sequence: TGTGCCAGCAGTTTGTACAGGATGGATCAGCCCCAGCATTTT.

This clone was observed once. Other DNA sequences of this sample code for an identical CDR3. The chain carries TRBV5-1 and TRBJ2-7; 9 positions agree with TRBD1. This CDR3 is 14 amino acids long. J lost 4 bases, V lost 4 bases, and 6 bases had no gene match. Germline V gives CDR1 SGHRS, CDR2 YFSETQ. This CDR3 reads CASSPGTGIYEQYF. As DNA, the CDR3 is TGCGCCAGCAGCCCTGGGACAGGGATTTACGAGCAGTACTTC.

For the CDR3, the DNA is TGCAGCGGGGGGACGACAGGGATCGTGGTTGGGGAAAAACTGTTTTTT. Encoded protein: CSGGTTGIVVGEKLFF. The rearrangement joins TRBV29-1 to TRBJ1-4, with 7 bases matching TRBD1. V was pared by 7 bases and J by 8 bases, with 19 bases of the junction left unmatched. The CDR3 is 16 residues long. CDR1 SQVTM and CDR2 ANQGSEA come from the germline V gene.